A selection of T cell receptor beta chains follows, all from one sample in a study of T-cell reconstitution after alpha-beta-depleted transplantation in children. TCRdb ran MiXCR on the PCR reads and lists one entry per CDR3 protein. Of some 200,000 distinct CDR3 sequences listed, around 7% are singletons. The specimen was PBMCs, collected before TCRalphabeta/CD19-depleted stem cell transplant. The origin of the receptors is a boy aged 2 to 10 with acute lymphoblastic leukemia, due to receive a stem cell transplant. CDR3s include the opening cysteine and the closing phenylalanine or tryptophan. Each record gives: clone size, V gene, D gene, J gene, CDR3 DNA, CDR3 protein. The D gene is left open where the match is weak. The size entry is marked missing in some rows and otherwise reads once, few, many or a size class.

clone_size: many
v_call: TRBV5-1
d_call: TRBD1
j_call: TRBJ2-6
cdr3_nt: TGCGCCAGCAGCGACATCGCAGGGGGACCGGTCAGTACTGGGGCCAACGTCCTGACTTTC
cdr3_aa: CASSDIAGGPVSTGANVLTF

clone_size: NA
v_call: TRBV24-1
d_call: TRBD1
j_call: TRBJ1-5
cdr3_nt: TGTGCCACCGCCGAGGACAGGGAAATTCAGCCCCAGCATTTT
cdr3_aa: CATAEDREIQPQHF

clone_size: many
v_call: TRBV25-1
d_call: NA
j_call: TRBJ2-5
cdr3_nt: TGTGCCAGCAGCCCAGGGGGGGGCCTGGAGACCCAGTACTTC
cdr3_aa: CASSPGGGLETQYF

clone_size: many
v_call: TRBV5-1
d_call: TRBD2
j_call: TRBJ2-1
cdr3_nt: TGCGCCAGCGGACCGGGACTAGCTTACAATGAGCAGTTCTTC
cdr3_aa: CASGPGLAYNEQFF

clone_size: many
v_call: TRBV25-1
d_call: NA
j_call: TRBJ2-7
cdr3_nt: TGTGCCAGCAGTACCCCGGGGACCAGCTACGAGCAGTACTTC
cdr3_aa: CASSTPGTSYEQYF

clone_size: many
v_call: TRBV7-9
d_call: NA
j_call: TRBJ2-7
cdr3_nt: TGTGCCAGCAGCCCACCCGGGGCTACCACCTACGAGCAGTACTTC
cdr3_aa: CASSPPGATTYEQYF

clone_size: many
v_call: TRBV20-1
d_call: NA
j_call: TRBJ2-7
cdr3_nt: TGCAGTGCTAGAATTGATTTGGTGATAAGGTCCTACGAGCAGTACTTC
cdr3_aa: CSARIDLVIRSYEQYF

clone_size: many
v_call: TRBV11-2
d_call: NA
j_call: TRBJ1-5
cdr3_nt: TGTGCCAGCAGCTTTCCCGGGACACATCAGCCCCAGCATTTT
cdr3_aa: CASSFPGTHQPQHF

clone_size: few
v_call: TRBV13
d_call: TRBD1
j_call: TRBJ1-1
cdr3_nt: TGTGCCAGCAGCTCCTACAGGGGAGGGACTGAAGCTTTCTTT
cdr3_aa: CASSSYRGGTEAFF

clone_size: NA
v_call: TRBV7-8
d_call: NA
j_call: TRBJ2-7
cdr3_nt: TGTGCCAGCAGCTTAAACGTGGGCCGGGGGACCTACGAGCAGTACTTC
cdr3_aa: CASSLNVGRGTYEQYF

clone_size: NA
v_call: TRBV20-1
d_call: NA
j_call: TRBJ2-5
cdr3_nt: TGCAGTACCCGGCTGAGCGGACACCAAGAGACCCAGTACTTC
cdr3_aa: CSTRLSGHQETQYF

clone_size: few
v_call: TRBV28
d_call: NA
j_call: TRBJ2-7
cdr3_nt: TGTGCCAGCAGTTTAACGGATAACCTTTACCTCGAGCAGTACTTC
cdr3_aa: CASSLTDNLYLEQYF

clone_size: many
v_call: TRBV4-3
d_call: TRBD2
j_call: TRBJ2-1
cdr3_nt: TGCGCCAGCAGCCAAGACCTACTAGCGGGTAGGAATGAGCAGTTCTTC
cdr3_aa: CASSQDLLAGRNEQFF

clone_size: many
v_call: TRBV28
d_call: NA
j_call: TRBJ1-1
cdr3_nt: TGTGCCAGCAGTCGTCCTGGGGTGGGCACTGAAGCTTTCTTT
cdr3_aa: CASSRPGVGTEAFF

clone_size: NA
v_call: TRBV28
d_call: TRBD2
j_call: TRBJ2-1
cdr3_nt: TGTGCCAGCAGTTTACGACTAGCGGGAGTAGCCGGGACTGAGCAGTTCTTC
cdr3_aa: CASSLRLAGVAGTEQFF

clone_size: many
v_call: TRBV2
d_call: TRBD2
j_call: TRBJ2-7
cdr3_nt: TGTGCCAGCGCCACTAGCGGGTTCCCCTACGAGCAGTACTTC
cdr3_aa: CASATSGFPYEQYF

clone_size: NA
v_call: TRBV7-9
d_call: NA
j_call: TRBJ2-5
cdr3_nt: TGTGCCAGCAGCTCCTTACGCGGGTCGCTTCGAGGGGAGACCCAGTACTTC
cdr3_aa: CASSSLRGSLRGETQYF

clone_size: many
v_call: TRBV20-1
d_call: NA
j_call: TRBJ2-1
cdr3_nt: TGCAGTGGGGGCGGGTTGGGGGGTCATGAGCAGTTCTTC
cdr3_aa: CSGGGLGGHEQFF

clone_size: few
v_call: TRBV3-1
d_call: TRBD1
j_call: TRBJ1-4
cdr3_nt: TGTGCCAGCAGCCAAATGACAGGGGTAAAACTGTTTTTT
cdr3_aa: CASSQMTGVKLFF

clone_size: many
v_call: TRBV5-1
d_call: NA
j_call: TRBJ2-5
cdr3_nt: TGCGCCAGCAGCTTTAATCAAGAGACCCAGTACTTC
cdr3_aa: CASSFNQETQYF

clone_size: few
v_call: TRBV3-1
d_call: NA
j_call: TRBJ2-2
cdr3_nt: TGTGCCAGCAGCCAATCTTACACCGGGGAGCTGTTTTTT
cdr3_aa: CASSQSYTGELFF

clone_size: many
v_call: TRBV5-1
d_call: TRBD2
j_call: TRBJ2-5
cdr3_nt: TGCGCCACTCGGGGGGACCAAGAGACCCAGTACTTC
cdr3_aa: CATRGDQETQYF

clone_size: NA
v_call: TRBV6-5
d_call: NA
j_call: TRBJ2-5
cdr3_nt: TGTGCCAGCAGTTACCTTTCACGAACGAAGACCCAGTACTTC
cdr3_aa: CASSYLSRTKTQYF

clone_size: few
v_call: TRBV28
d_call: TRBD2
j_call: TRBJ2-7
cdr3_nt: TGTGCCAGCAGTCTTACCGGGACTAGTATCTTCCACGAGCAGTACTTC
cdr3_aa: CASSLTGTSIFHEQYF

clone_size: many
v_call: TRBV29-1
d_call: NA
j_call: TRBJ2-1
cdr3_nt: TGCAGCGTTGCGGAGGGGGAGGGCTACAATGAGCAGTTCTTC
cdr3_aa: CSVAEGEGYNEQFF

clone_size: few
v_call: TRBV7-6
d_call: NA
j_call: TRBJ2-6
cdr3_nt: TGTGCCAGCAGCTTGGTCGCCAACTCTGGGGCCAACGTCCTGACTTTC
cdr3_aa: CASSLVANSGANVLTF

clone_size: NA
v_call: TRBV5-6
d_call: NA
j_call: TRBJ2-5
cdr3_nt: TGTGCCAGCAGCTTGGACCCCCGGAGCCACCTAGAAACAGAGACCCAGTACTTC
cdr3_aa: CASSLDPRSHLETETQYF

clone_size: few
v_call: TRBV6-2/TRBV6-3
d_call: NA
j_call: TRBJ1-6
cdr3_nt: TGTGCCAGCAGTCTGGACCGACAAGAAAATAATTCACCCCTCCACTTT
cdr3_aa: CASSLDRQENNSPLHF

clone_size: NA
v_call: TRBV12-3/TRBV12-4
d_call: NA
j_call: TRBJ1-5
cdr3_nt: TGTGCCAGCACCCAGAGTGGGGGGGGCGTCGTGGCGACCAGTCAGCCCCAGCATTTT
cdr3_aa: CASTQSGGGVVATSQPQHF

clone_size: many
v_call: TRBV11-2
d_call: NA
j_call: TRBJ2-2
cdr3_nt: TGTGCCAGCAGCGGGTCCCCCTCGAACACCGGGGAGCTGTTTTTT
cdr3_aa: CASSGSPSNTGELFF

clone_size: NA
v_call: TRBV20-1
d_call: NA
j_call: TRBJ1-2
cdr3_nt: TGCAGTGCTAGCCTACCAGATGGCTACACCTTC
cdr3_aa: CSASLPDGYTF

clone_size: few
v_call: TRBV7-2
d_call: NA
j_call: TRBJ2-7
cdr3_nt: TGTGCCAGCAGCTCAGTTACAGGGCCCTCCTACGAGCAGTACTTC
cdr3_aa: CASSSVTGPSYEQYF

clone_size: many
v_call: TRBV7-7
d_call: TRBD1
j_call: TRBJ2-5
cdr3_nt: TGTGCCAGCAGCTTAGGGACAGGGTCCCAAGAGACCCAGTACTTC
cdr3_aa: CASSLGTGSQETQYF

clone_size: NA
v_call: TRBV6-1
d_call: NA
j_call: TRBJ2-7
cdr3_nt: TGTGCCAGCACCGGGACCCCGGATTCCTACGAGCAGTACTTC
cdr3_aa: CASTGTPDSYEQYF

clone_size: few
v_call: TRBV27
d_call: NA
j_call: TRBJ2-1
cdr3_nt: TGTGCCAGCGGTTTGGCGGGACAGTACAATGAGCAGTTCTTC
cdr3_aa: CASGLAGQYNEQFF

clone_size: few
v_call: TRBV12-3/TRBV12-4
d_call: NA
j_call: TRBJ1-1
cdr3_nt: TGTGCCAGCAGTTTCAAGGAGTTCTACACTGAAGCTTTCTTT
cdr3_aa: CASSFKEFYTEAFF

clone_size: many
v_call: TRBV18
d_call: NA
j_call: TRBJ2-3
cdr3_nt: TGTGCCAGCTCACGACCGGCCTTGGGGCCCGGGGGTGAAACAGATACGCAGTATTTT
cdr3_aa: CASSRPALGPGGETDTQYF

clone_size: many
v_call: TRBV19
d_call: NA
j_call: TRBJ2-3
cdr3_nt: TGTGCCAGTAGTATAGCCGCACCGAGGGATACGCAGTATTTT
cdr3_aa: CASSIAAPRDTQYF

clone_size: few
v_call: TRBV12-3/TRBV12-4
d_call: TRBD2
j_call: TRBJ2-1
cdr3_nt: TGTGCCAGCAGTTTGACTAGCGCCTACAATGAGCAGTTCTTC
cdr3_aa: CASSLTSAYNEQFF

clone_size: many
v_call: TRBV20-1
d_call: NA
j_call: TRBJ2-4
cdr3_nt: TGCAGTGCTAGTCGTGGGGGCAGTGAAAACATTCAGTACTTC
cdr3_aa: CSASRGGSENIQYF

clone_size: many
v_call: TRBV29-1
d_call: TRBD1
j_call: TRBJ1-4
cdr3_nt: TGCAGCGTCTACGGGACAGAGGAAAAACTGTTTTTT
cdr3_aa: CSVYGTEEKLFF

clone_size: many
v_call: TRBV12-3/TRBV12-4
d_call: TRBD2
j_call: TRBJ2-7
cdr3_nt: TGTGCCAGCAGTTTGGCTAGCGGGACCTACTACGAGCAGTACTTC
cdr3_aa: CASSLASGTYYEQYF